This TCR beta chain was sequenced during a study of early T cells in non-severe SARS-CoV-2 infection. Across the study: Bulk RNA from unsorted whole blood was sequenced; chains were unpaired.

The TCR library protocol attached unique molecular identifiers to the individual cDNA molecules. Each CDR3 protein is one row after TCRdb ran MiXCR on the 5' RACE reads. The data show 80,000 to 100,000 distinct CDR3 sequences, with about 11% seen just once and roughly 5% held by the top ten. This clonotype showed up many times. This sequence was found in an adult who was a healthcare worker with PCR-confirmed SARS-CoV-2 infection or an uninfected control (not recorded which). The sequenced sample was whole blood, obtained at baseline.

The CDR3 protein is CSANKVEGPLTDTQYF. The CDR3 DNA follows: TGCAGTGCCAACAAGGTAGAGGGACCGCTCACAGATACGCAGTATTTT. The chain joins TRBV20-1 to TRBJ2-3; D tentatively fits TRBD1 or TRBD2 (5 bases each). Germline loops: CDR1 DFQATT, CDR2 SNEGSKA (reference sequence). The CDR3 consists of 16 residues. Deletions cut 6 bases from V and 2 bases from J, with 21 bases between.